There are a few counts of the clone carrying this T cell receptor beta chain. Antigen unknown. The source of the sample is a study of shared clonotypes between healthy human individuals. The table came from immunoSEQ multiplex PCR; TCRdb's copy has only in-frame clones and leaves some out. The table includes some 2 million clones, about 95% detected once. The CDR3 contains 12 residues. Germline V gene data show CDR1 as MGHRA and CDR2 as YSYEKL. The germline V and J ends were trimmed by 0 bases and 3 bases, with 3 bases remaining between them. It was CD45RO-negative cells, positively selected for CCR7, that made up naive CD8 cells, with terminally differentiated effector memory CD45RA+ cells excluded. Study-level findings and limits: Genetic and exposure-history diversity was limited by the small donor number. Among non-shared clonotypes, generation probabilities were lower than among those shared by all four donors. Estimated richness was generally greater in naive than memory subsets.

This chain uses TRBV4-1 with TRBJ2-7; D unclear. Source material: naive CD8+ T cells sorted from blood. The receptor comes from a man between 18 and 35 years old in good health. The CDR3 region is CASSQDNYEQYF. CDR3 DNA sequence: TGCGCCAGCAGCCAAGATAACTACGAGCAGTACTTC.